These T cell receptor beta chains were read from a single sample in a study of T cells in Graves' hyperthyroidism and ophthalmopathy. MiXCR was run by TCRdb on the multiplex PCR reads, yielding one entry per CDR3 protein. Among a few hundred thousand distinct CDR3 sequences, about 14% were seen once, and the ten largest hold less than 25%. The material sequenced was blood. Receptors originate from a man aged 25-45 years with Graves' hyperthyroidism that later progressed to Graves' ophthalmopathy. CDR3s include the opening cysteine and the closing phenylalanine or tryptophan. Each record gives: clone size, CDR3 length, D gene, J gene, V gene, CDR3 protein, CDR3 DNA. D genes are given only for firm matches. Size tells how often a clone was seen (once, few, many) or the class of an expanded clone, and some rows leave it out.

size: many; length: 13; D: TRBD1; J: TRBJ1-2; V: TRBV12-3/TRBV12-4; CDR3: CASNSGTGGSYTF; DNA: TGTGCCAGCAACTCCGGGACAGGGGGAAGCTACACCTTC
size: many; length: 13; D: .; J: TRBJ1-1; V: TRBV3-1; CDR3: CASSQGGVTEAFF; DNA: TGTGCCAGCAGCCAAGGTGGGGTCACTGAAGCTTTCTTT
size: many; length: 16; D: TRBD1; J: TRBJ1-1; V: TRBV11-2; CDR3: CASSLGTGAENTEAFF; DNA: TGTGCCAGCAGCTTGGGGACAGGGGCTGAGAACACTGAAGCTTTCTTT
size: many; length: 13; D: .; J: TRBJ1-2; V: TRBV7-2; CDR3: CASSLYRANGYTF; DNA: TGTGCCAGCAGCTTGTACAGGGCAAATGGCTACACCTTC
size: .; length: 14; D: .; J: TRBJ1-1; V: TRBV30; CDR3: CTWRRRDRNTEAFF; DNA: TGTACCTGGAGGAGGAGGGACCGGAACACTGAAGCTTTCTTT
size: .; length: 15; D: TRBD1; J: TRBJ2-7; V: TRBV6-4; CDR3: CASRAGQGDIYEQYF; DNA: TGTGCCAGCAGAGCCGGACAGGGGGATATTTACGAGCAGTACTTC
size: many; length: 15; D: .; J: TRBJ2-7; V: TRBV11-2; CDR3: CASSPQGGSSYEQYF; DNA: TGTGCCAGCAGCCCTCAGGGGGGCTCATCCTACGAGCAGTACTTC
size: many; length: 17; D: TRBD2; J: TRBJ2-1; V: TRBV9; CDR3: CASSTPSRASGVNEQFF; DNA: TGTGCCAGCAGCACCCCCTCTCGAGCTAGCGGGGTCAATGAGCAGTTCTTC
size: .; length: 15; D: .; J: TRBJ1-2; V: TRBV9; CDR3: CASSVGGGEGYGYTF; DNA: TGTGCCAGCAGCGTAGGCGGGGGCGAAGGCTATGGCTACACCTTC
size: few; length: 14; D: .; J: TRBJ2-5; V: TRBV25-1; CDR3: CASSETRYQETQYF; DNA: TGTGCCAGCAGTGAAACAAGATACCAAGAGACCCAGTACTTC
size: many; length: 13; D: .; J: TRBJ1-5; V: TRBV24-1; CDR3: CATSGPSGQPQHF; DNA: TGTGCCACCAGTGGGCCCTCGGGGCAGCCCCAGCATTTT
size: few; length: 15; D: .; J: TRBJ2-1; V: TRBV7-9; CDR3: CASSFVGPVMNEQFF; DNA: TGTGCCAGCAGCTTTGTTGGGCCGGTCATGAATGAGCAGTTCTTC
size: many; length: 14; D: .; J: TRBJ2-2; V: TRBV6-1; CDR3: CASSSRGAGGELFF; DNA: TGTGCCAGCAGTTCTAGGGGCGCGGGCGGGGAGCTGTTTTTT
size: few; length: 15; D: TRBD1; J: TRBJ2-7; V: TRBV7-9; CDR3: CASSSGQGYIHEQYF; DNA: TGTGCCAGCAGCTCGGGACAGGGGTACATCCACGAGCAGTACTTC
size: few; length: 16; D: .; J: TRBJ2-7; V: TRBV28; CDR3: CASSLLSPSGFYEQYF; DNA: TGTGCCAGCAGTTTATTATCGCCATCGGGGTTCTACGAGCAGTACTTC
size: many; length: 11; D: .; J: TRBJ1-2; V: TRBV20-1; CDR3: CSANSGDGYTF; DNA: TGCAGTGCTAATTCAGGGGATGGCTACACCTTC
size: many; length: 16; D: .; J: TRBJ1-2; V: TRBV28; CDR3: CASSFFSVGGYESYTF; DNA: TGTGCCAGCAGTTTTTTCTCGGTGGGCGGCTACGAGAGCTACACCTTC
size: .; length: 17; D: TRBD2; J: TRBJ2-2; V: TRBV7-8; CDR3: CASSLRSTAGPTGELFF; DNA: TGTGCCAGCAGCTTAAGGAGTACAGCGGGGCCGACCGGGGAGCTGTTTTTT
size: many; length: 14; D: TRBD1; J: TRBJ1-3; V: TRBV28; CDR3: CASTQGASGNTIYF; DNA: TGTGCCAGCACCCAGGGGGCATCTGGAAACACCATATATTTT
size: many; length: 12; D: .; J: TRBJ1-4; V: TRBV30; CDR3: CAWQRRNEKLFF; DNA: TGTGCCTGGCAAAGGCGTAATGAAAAACTGTTTTTT
size: many; length: 14; D: .; J: TRBJ1-1; V: TRBV28; CDR3: CASSSPAANTEAFF; DNA: TGTGCCAGCAGTTCCCCGGCAGCAAACACTGAAGCTTTCTTT
size: .; length: 15; D: .; J: TRBJ2-1; V: TRBV20-1; CDR3: CSARKRRDRYNEQFF; DNA: TGCAGTGCTAGAAAAAGGCGGGACCGGTACAATGAGCAGTTCTTC
size: many; length: 16; D: .; J: TRBJ2-7; V: TRBV11-2; CDR3: CASSSPGQDLSYEQYF; DNA: TGTGCCAGCAGTTCACCGGGACAAGATCTCTCCTACGAGCAGTACTTC
size: .; length: 14; D: TRBD2; J: TRBJ2-5; V: TRBV7-9; CDR3: CASSDPGLAETQYF; DNA: TGTGCCAGCAGTGACCCGGGACTAGCAGAGACCCAGTACTTC
size: few; length: 15; D: .; J: TRBJ2-5; V: TRBV6-1; CDR3: CASSEVHRMQETQYF; DNA: TGTGCCAGCAGTGAAGTCCACCGAATGCAAGAGACCCAGTACTTC
size: many; length: 16; D: TRBD1; J: TRBJ2-6; V: TRBV20-1; CDR3: CSARTGTASGANVLTF; DNA: TGCAGTGCTAGGACCGGGACAGCTTCTGGGGCCAACGTCCTGACTTTC
size: .; length: 14; D: TRBD1; J: TRBJ1-1; V: TRBV29-1; CDR3: CSVELQGANTEAFF; DNA: TGCAGCGTCGAACTCCAGGGGGCGAACACTGAAGCTTTCTTT
size: few; length: 13; D: .; J: TRBJ1-1; V: TRBV9; CDR3: CASSVVGFPEAFF; DNA: TGTGCCAGCAGCGTAGTGGGGTTCCCTGAAGCTTTCTTT
size: few; length: 13; D: TRBD2; J: TRBJ2-5; V: TRBV3-1; CDR3: CASSQRGAETQYF; DNA: TGTGCCAGCAGCCAGCGGGGGGCTGAGACCCAGTACTTC
size: few; length: 14; D: TRBD1; J: TRBJ2-7; V: TRBV6-2/TRBV6-3; CDR3: CASRTPGQGAEQYF; DNA: TGTGCCAGCAGAACACCGGGACAGGGGGCCGAGCAGTACTTC
size: many; length: 13; D: .; J: TRBJ2-7; V: TRBV6-5; CDR3: CASSYKVSYEQYF; DNA: TGTGCCAGCAGTTACAAGGTCTCCTACGAGCAGTACTTC
size: .; length: 13; D: TRBD1; J: TRBJ2-7; V: TRBV5-1; CDR3: CASRDRVNYEQYF; DNA: TGCGCCAGCAGGGACAGGGTTAACTACGAGCAGTACTTC
size: many; length: 14; D: .; J: TRBJ1-4; V: TRBV5-1; CDR3: CASSPGAHGEKLFF; DNA: TGCGCCAGCAGCCCGGGGGCCCATGGTGAAAAACTGTTTTTT
size: many; length: 16; D: TRBD2; J: TRBJ2-1; V: TRBV7-8; CDR3: CASSPIPGGGYNEQFF; DNA: TGTGCCAGCAGCCCCATCCCGGGGGGAGGTTACAATGAGCAGTTCTTC
size: .; length: 14; D: TRBD1; J: TRBJ1-5; V: TRBV4-1; CDR3: CASSYGQGGQPQHF; DNA: TGCGCCAGCAGCTACGGACAGGGAGGACAGCCCCAGCATTTT
size: many; length: 14; D: .; J: TRBJ2-7; V: TRBV20-1; CDR3: CSASGWQSRYEQYF; DNA: TGCAGTGCTAGTGGTTGGCAGAGCAGGTACGAGCAGTACTTC
size: .; length: 15; D: .; J: TRBJ1-6; V: TRBV5-1; CDR3: CASSLSWTDNSPLHF; DNA: TGCGCCAGCAGCTTGAGTTGGACAGATAATTCACCCCTCCACTTT
size: many; length: 16; D: TRBD1; J: TRBJ2-7; V: TRBV5-1; CDR3: CASRHLPGQGAVEQYF; DNA: TGCGCCAGCAGACATTTACCGGGACAGGGGGCGGTTGAGCAGTACTTC
size: .; length: 16; D: TRBD1; J: TRBJ1-2; V: TRBV19; CDR3: CASRQEGQAINYGYTF; DNA: TGTGCCAGTAGACAGGAAGGACAGGCGATTAACTATGGCTACACCTTC
size: few; length: 15; D: TRBD1; J: TRBJ1-1; V: TRBV18; CDR3: CASSPRGTGNTEAFF; DNA: TGTGCCAGCTCACCACGAGGGACAGGGAACACTGAAGCTTTCTTT